Below, one TCR beta chain is given with its context. This clonotype was detected many times. Its antigen target is currently unknown. The junction departs from germline at one end; a sequencing error may be responsible. Library generation was performed with RACE. Instrument on record: NextSeq 500. During library preparation, unique molecular identifiers were attached to individual cDNA molecules so that TCRs could be counted quantitatively and reproducibly. For every blood RNA sample, sequencing covered both the TCR alpha and TCR beta chains. Turning to the authors' computational methods: Samples had a median of around 92,000 TCRs, with a range from about 23,224 to 690,600. V, J and CDR3 annotation of the TCR reads was carried out using the Decombinator software suite. For PS versus PT1 abundance plots, all samples were subsampled to the same number of TCRs (28,000). TCRs were defined as expanded if absent before sensitization and observed at least eight times at the 2-week time point. TCRdb ran its own pipeline on the public reads, namely fastp trimming at Q25 and MiXCR clone calling, and kept in-frame beta chains. Every entry covers one CDR3 protein and lists the most common genes and DNA from its rows. These V and J calls originate from TCRdb's pipeline instead of the authors' own analysis. The sample table records under 300,000 distinct CDR3 sequences; around 7.7% of these occur just once. The ten top clones hold less than 1.5% of the sample.

Via the germline V gene, CDR1 is SGHRS and CDR2 YFSETQ. Its CDR3 holds 15 amino acids, cysteine through phenylalanine. Left in the record is the CDR3 DNA by itself, 45 bases read in frame from the first base. The time point label here, explained by the study, means: pre-sensitization, week 0. The meaning of the sample's treatment or condition label: therapeutic diphenylcyclopropenone sensitization with weekly scalp DPC. Blood at each patch-test visit was drawn before the patch test was applied. Patients were considered eligible if aged 18 to 70, diagnosed with alopecia and deemed suitable for DPC therapy, and patients were excluded if pregnant. Unfractionated whole blood was collected in Tempus Blood RNA tubes, and total RNA was extracted from that blood. The data are from a study of human T cells and chemical hapten exposure (dated by TCRdb to about 2021). Notes on the research overall: For sensitization, 2% DPC in acetone was applied to a roughly 2 cm by roughly 2 cm area of upper inner arm skin. Patients additionally received weekly therapeutic DPC doses to the scalp throughout the approximately 25-week study period. Patch testing was done on the upper back using Finn chambers containing 0.01% DPC, and results were scored after 6 days according to International Contact Dermatitis Research Group standards. The mostly female patient cohort included alopecia areata with under or over 50% scalp involvement, alopecia totalis and alopecia universalis. Libraries were pooled for sequencing, and variation in per-sample TCR yields was attributed mainly to small differences in library volumes within the pool. This study followed changes in the peripheral blood TCR repertoire in vivo during primary and secondary sensitization of alopecia patients to the hapten diphenylcyclopropenone (DPC). Blood samples were taken from patients before sensitization (week 0) and then at 2, 6 and about 24 weeks after DPC sensitization. Approximately 28 alopecia patients provided blood for TCR sequencing at one to four time points (pre-sensitization, 2, 6 and 24 weeks).

Study-wide conclusions, independent of this receptor: Significantly more large CDR3 similarity clusters were formed by expanded TCRs than by pre-sensitization or healthy control sets, consistent with antigen-driven responses. All patients had alopecia, a presumed autoimmune disease, so their immune response might differ from that of healthy individuals. DPC sensitization did not change the number of TCRs with a frequency above 1 in 1000, and there was no evidence of changes in global repertoire structure. The number of PT1 expanded TCRs positively correlated with patch test score, significant at thresholds 8, 16 and 32 but not 4. Repeated subsampling changed both the strength of the expansion versus patch-test correlation and the threshold at which that correlation became significant.

The source material was whole blood, sampled in connection with sensitization to the hapten diphenylcyclopropenone (DPC). The chain is assembled from TRBV5-1 and TRBJ1-1; confidence is insufficient to name the D gene. This receptor was identified in a man aged 18 to 29 with alopecia areata. Some clones in this sample may be carry-over from other donors' samples. CDR3 protein: CASTLSGPQNTEAFF. DNA sequence: TGCGCCAGCACCTTGAGTGGGCCCCAGAACACTGAAGCTTTCTTT. Here the CDR3 is joined to the reference TRBV5-1 and TRBJ1-1 genes, and the full variable domain is: KAGVTQTPRYLIKTRGQQVTLSCSPISGHRSVSWYQQTPGQGLQFLFEYFSETQRNKGNFPGRFSGRQFSNSRSEMNVSTLELGDSALYLCASTLSGPQNTEAFFGQGTRLTVV.